The present entry profiles one TCR beta chain with its context. No cognate antigen has been identified for it. Within one base of it there is no much larger clone, and no base qualities were kept. TCRbeta CDR3 regions were amplified from genomic DNA using the immunoSEQ Assay, a bias-controlled multiplex PCR. In the original analysis: Within the assay, amplification of reference gene primers was used to estimate how many nucleated cells each sample contained. To quantify the absolute abundance of each unique TCRbeta CDR3 rearrangement, sequence reads were collapsed and filtered. For each sample, productive Simpson clonality was calculated as the square root of Simpson's diversity index over productive rearrangements. TCRdb carries this immuneACCESS record with in-frame sequences only. Its versions omit some clonotypes, under half of them owing to an unresolved V gene in the studies checked, with the rest unexplained. V, J and clone size are those of that table, while D and trimming were read from the DNA. The sample table contains 250,000 or so clones; only one count was recorded for more than 65% of them. The ten largest make up around 3.6% of the sample.

Participants in the prospective study were enrolled through a virtual design, were aged roughly 18 to 100 years, and lived in roughly 24 United States geographic areas. In the prospective study, participants were assigned to cohorts based on the clinical history participants reported in a screening survey and a study questionnaire. Recovered participants in ImmuneRACE Cohort 3 were defined by two consecutive negative NP/OP PCR tests, clearance by a healthcare professional, or resolution of symptoms. In the prospective study, whole blood, serum and a nasopharyngeal or oropharyngeal swab were collected from each participant by mobile phlebotomists. Participants in the prospective study had the option to provide additional blood draws and questionnaires over an approximately 2-month period. Before DNA extraction, prospective study blood samples were shipped either frozen or at room temperature. The data are from a study of blood T cell repertoires in COVID-19 (TCRdb year 2020). Some background on the complete study: The collaborator samples originated in the United States, Italy and Spain and spanned the acute and convalescent phases of COVID-19. The material from the prospective study consisted of cDNA or gDNA derived from T cells, B-cell-depleted T cells, or PBMCs. The dataset comprised deeply sampled blood TCRbeta repertoires from subjects exposed to, actively infected with, or recovered from COVID-19. A freely available public database, intended as a resource for researchers studying the immune response to SARS-CoV-2, is where the repertoires were released. Samples were obtained from the ongoing ImmuneRACE study (first 160 participants) and from about 1,300 subjects provided by 6 global collaborators. Nearly every sample came with metadata listing a de-identified subject ID, COVID-19 status, age in years and sex. Where available, HLA class I and class II types were taken from metadata supplied by the sample provider and were not determined by assay-based typing.

The study at large found these results: Clinical and demographic metadata were provided uncurated, with the amount varying by source and participant.

The CDR3 starts with the cysteine, ends with the phenylalanine, and has 15 residues. Left in the record is the CDR3 DNA by itself, 45 bases read in frame from the first base. V and J are truncated by 0 bases and 0 bases respectively, leaving an intervening sequence of 9 bases. The germline V gene encodes CDR1 LNHNV and CDR2 YYDKDF (reference sequence). The sequence derives from a man over 45 who had recovered from COVID-19. Sequencing was performed on PBMCs or T cells enriched from blood (not recorded which). In this chain, TRBV15 is recombined with TRBJ2-7; TRBD2 could be the D gene, as 6 bases match. CDR3 loop: CATSREYGGSYEQYF. The bases are TGTGCCACCAGCAGAGAGTACGGGGGCTCCTACGAGCAGTACTTC.